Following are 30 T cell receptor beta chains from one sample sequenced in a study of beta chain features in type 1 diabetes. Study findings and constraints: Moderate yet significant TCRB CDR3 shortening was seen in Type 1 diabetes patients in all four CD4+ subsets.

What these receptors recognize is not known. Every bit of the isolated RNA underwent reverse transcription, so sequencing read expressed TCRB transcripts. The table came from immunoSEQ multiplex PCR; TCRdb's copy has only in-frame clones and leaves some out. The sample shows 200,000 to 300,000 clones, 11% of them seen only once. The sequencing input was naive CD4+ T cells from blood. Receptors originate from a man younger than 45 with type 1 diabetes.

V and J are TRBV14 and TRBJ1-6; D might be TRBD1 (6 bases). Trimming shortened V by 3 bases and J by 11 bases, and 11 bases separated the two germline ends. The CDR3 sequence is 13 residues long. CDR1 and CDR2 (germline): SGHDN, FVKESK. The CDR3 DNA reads TGTGCCAGCAGCCATGCGACAGGTGCACCCCTCCACTTT. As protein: CASSHATGAPLHF.

CDR3 sequence: CASSPPSRSQAFF. The CDR3 nucleotides read TGTGCCAGCAGCCCCCCTAGTCGGAGTCAAGCTTTCTTT. This chain links TRBV7-2 with TRBJ1-1; no clear D. From germline, CDR1 is SGHTA and CDR2 FQGNSA. The germline V and J ends were trimmed by 5 bases and 9 bases, with 16 bases remaining between them. The CDR3 is 13 residues long.

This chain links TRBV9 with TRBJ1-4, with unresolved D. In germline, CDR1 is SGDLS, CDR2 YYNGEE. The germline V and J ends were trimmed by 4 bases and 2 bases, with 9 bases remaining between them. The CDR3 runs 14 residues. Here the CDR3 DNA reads TGTGCCAGCAGCCCTAAAGAGACTAATGAAAAACTGTTTTTT. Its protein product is CASSPKETNEKLFF.

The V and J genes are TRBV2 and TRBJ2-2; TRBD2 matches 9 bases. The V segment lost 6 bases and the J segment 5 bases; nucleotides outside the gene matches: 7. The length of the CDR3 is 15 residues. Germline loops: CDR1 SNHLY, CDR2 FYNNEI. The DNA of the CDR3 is TGTGCCAGCAGCCCATCGAGCGGGGGGACCGGGGAGCTGTTTTTT. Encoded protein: CASSPSSGGTGELFF.

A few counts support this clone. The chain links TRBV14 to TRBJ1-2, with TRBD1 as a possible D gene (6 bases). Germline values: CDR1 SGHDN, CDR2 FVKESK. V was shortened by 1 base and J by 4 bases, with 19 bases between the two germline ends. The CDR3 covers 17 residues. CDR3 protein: CASSQARQEPFSYGYTF. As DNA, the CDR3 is TGTGCCAGCAGCCAAGCTCGACAGGAACCCTTCTCCTATGGCTACACCTTC.

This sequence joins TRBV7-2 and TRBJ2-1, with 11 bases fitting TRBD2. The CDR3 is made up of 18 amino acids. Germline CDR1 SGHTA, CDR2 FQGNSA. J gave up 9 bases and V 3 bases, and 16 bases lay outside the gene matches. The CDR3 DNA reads TGTGCCAGCAGCTTTCAGGCGGCTAGCGGGGGGATGTCGGGTGAGCAGTTCTTC. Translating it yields CASSFQAASGGMSGEQFF. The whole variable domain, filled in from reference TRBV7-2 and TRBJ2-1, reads GAGVSQSPSNKVTEKGKDVELRCDPISGHTALYWYRQSLGQGLEFLIYFQGNSAPDKSGLPSDRFSAERTGGSVSTLTIQRTQQEDSAVYLCASSFQAASGGMSGEQFFGPGTRLTVL.

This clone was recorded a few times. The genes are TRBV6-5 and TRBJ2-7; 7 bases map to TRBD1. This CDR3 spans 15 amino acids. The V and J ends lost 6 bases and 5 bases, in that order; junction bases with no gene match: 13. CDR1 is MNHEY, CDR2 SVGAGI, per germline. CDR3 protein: CASSQPHTGVDEQYF. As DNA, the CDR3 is TGTGCCAGCAGCCAACCGCATACAGGGGTAGACGAGCAGTACTTC.

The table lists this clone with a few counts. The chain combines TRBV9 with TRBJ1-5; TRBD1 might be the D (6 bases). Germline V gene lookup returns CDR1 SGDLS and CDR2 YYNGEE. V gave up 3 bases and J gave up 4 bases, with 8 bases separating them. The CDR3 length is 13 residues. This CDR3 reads CASSGTVNQPQHF. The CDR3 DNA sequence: TGTGCCAGCAGCGGGACAGTGAATCAGCCCCAGCATTTT.

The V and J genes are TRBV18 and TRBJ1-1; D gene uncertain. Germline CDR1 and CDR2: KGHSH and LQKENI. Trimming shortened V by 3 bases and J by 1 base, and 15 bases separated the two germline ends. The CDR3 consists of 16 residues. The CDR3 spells CASSPSERQENTEAFF. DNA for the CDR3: TGTGCCAGCTCACCCTCGGAGCGGCAGGAGAACACTGAAGCTTTCTTT.

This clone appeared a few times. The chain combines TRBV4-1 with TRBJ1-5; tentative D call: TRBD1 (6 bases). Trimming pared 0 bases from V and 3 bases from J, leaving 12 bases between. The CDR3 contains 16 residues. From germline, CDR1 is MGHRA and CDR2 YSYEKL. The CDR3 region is CASSQDLTGFNQPQHF. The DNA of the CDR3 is TGCGCCAGCAGCCAAGACCTCACAGGGTTCAATCAGCCCCAGCATTTT.

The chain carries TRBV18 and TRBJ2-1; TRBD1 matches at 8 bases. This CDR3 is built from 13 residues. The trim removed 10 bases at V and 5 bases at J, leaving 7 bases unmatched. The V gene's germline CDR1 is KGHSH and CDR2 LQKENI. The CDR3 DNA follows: TGTGCCACGCAGGGGGCGCGTGACAATGAGCAGTTCTTC. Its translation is CATQGARDNEQFF.

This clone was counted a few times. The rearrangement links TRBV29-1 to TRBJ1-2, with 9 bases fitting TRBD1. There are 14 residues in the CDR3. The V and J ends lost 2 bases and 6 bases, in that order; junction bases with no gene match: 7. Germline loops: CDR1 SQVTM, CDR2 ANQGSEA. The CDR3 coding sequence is TGCAGCGTTGAAAGGGACAGGGAGGTCAATGGCTACACCTTC. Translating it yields CSVERDREVNGYTF. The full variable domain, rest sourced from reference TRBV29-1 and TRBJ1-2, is SAVISQKPSRDICQRGTSLTIQCQVDSQVTMMFWYRQQPGQSLTLIATANQGSEATYESGFVIDKFPISRPNLTFSTLTVSNMSPEDSSIYLCSVERDREVNGYTFGSGTRLTVV.

CDR3 nucleotide sequence: TGTGCCACCAGCTGGACAGGGGGCGGGACTGAAGCTTTCTTT. It codes for CATSWTGGGTEAFF. V gene TRBV15 combines with J gene TRBJ1-1; the match to TRBD1 covers 11 bases. CDR3 length: 14 amino acids. The junction had 4 bases not matched to a gene; V was cut back by 5 bases and J by 5 bases. CDR1 LNHNV and CDR2 YYDKDF come from the germline V gene (reference sequence).

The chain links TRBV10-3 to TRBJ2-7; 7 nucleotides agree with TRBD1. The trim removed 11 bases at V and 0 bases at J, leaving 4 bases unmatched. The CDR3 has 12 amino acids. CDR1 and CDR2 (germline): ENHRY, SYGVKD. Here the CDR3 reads CASGTVSYEQYF. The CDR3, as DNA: TGTGCCTCGGGGACAGTCTCCTACGAGCAGTACTTC.

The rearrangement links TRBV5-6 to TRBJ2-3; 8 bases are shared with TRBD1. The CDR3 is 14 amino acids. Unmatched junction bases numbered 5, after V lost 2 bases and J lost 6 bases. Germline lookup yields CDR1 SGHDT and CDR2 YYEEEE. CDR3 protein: CASSFGQGRDTQYF. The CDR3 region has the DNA TGTGCCAGCAGCTTCGGACAGGGTCGGGATACGCAGTATTTT.

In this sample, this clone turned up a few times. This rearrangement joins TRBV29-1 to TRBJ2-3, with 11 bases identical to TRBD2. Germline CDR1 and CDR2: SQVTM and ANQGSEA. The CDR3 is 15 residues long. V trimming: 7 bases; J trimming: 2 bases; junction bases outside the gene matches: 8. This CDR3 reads CSAVRLAGYTDTQYF. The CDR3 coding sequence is TGCAGCGCTGTCCGACTAGCGGGGTACACAGATACGCAGTATTTT.

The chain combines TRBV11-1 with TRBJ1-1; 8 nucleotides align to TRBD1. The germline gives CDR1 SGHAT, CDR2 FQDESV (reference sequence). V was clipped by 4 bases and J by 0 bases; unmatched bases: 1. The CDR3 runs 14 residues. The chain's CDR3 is CASSSQGVNTEAFF. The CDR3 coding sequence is TGTGCCAGCAGCTCACAGGGGGTGAACACTGAAGCTTTCTTT.

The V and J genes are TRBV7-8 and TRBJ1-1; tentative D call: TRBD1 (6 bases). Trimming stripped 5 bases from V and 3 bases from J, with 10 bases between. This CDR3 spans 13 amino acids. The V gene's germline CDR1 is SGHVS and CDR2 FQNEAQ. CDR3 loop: CASSTGRDTEAFF. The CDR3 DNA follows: TGTGCCAGCAGCACAGGGAGAGACACTGAAGCTTTCTTT. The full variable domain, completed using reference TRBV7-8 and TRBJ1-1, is GAGVSQSPRYKVAKRGQDVALRCDPISGHVSLFWYQQALGQGPEFLTYFQNEAQLDKSGLPSDRFFAERPEGSVSTLKIQRTQQEDSAVYLCASSTGRDTEAFFGQGTRLTVV.

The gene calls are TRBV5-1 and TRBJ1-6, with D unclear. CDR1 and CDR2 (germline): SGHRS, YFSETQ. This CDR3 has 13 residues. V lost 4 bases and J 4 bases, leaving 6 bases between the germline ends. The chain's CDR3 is CASSLGYNSPLHF. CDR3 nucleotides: TGCGCCAGCAGCCTCGGGTATAATTCACCCCTCCACTTT.

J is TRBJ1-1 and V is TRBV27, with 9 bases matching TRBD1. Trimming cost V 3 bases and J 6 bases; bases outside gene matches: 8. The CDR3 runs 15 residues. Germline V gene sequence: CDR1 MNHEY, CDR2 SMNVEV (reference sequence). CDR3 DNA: TGTGCCAGCAGTTTCAACAGGGGGCGCGGGTCTGAAGCTTTCTTT. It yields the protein CASSFNRGRGSEAFF.

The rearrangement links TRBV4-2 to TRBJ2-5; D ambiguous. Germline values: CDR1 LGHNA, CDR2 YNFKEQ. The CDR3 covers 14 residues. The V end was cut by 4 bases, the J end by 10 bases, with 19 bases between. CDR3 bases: TGTGCCAGCAGCCCAGATCCGACTCACGGATTCCAGTACTTC. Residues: CASSPDPTHGFQYF.

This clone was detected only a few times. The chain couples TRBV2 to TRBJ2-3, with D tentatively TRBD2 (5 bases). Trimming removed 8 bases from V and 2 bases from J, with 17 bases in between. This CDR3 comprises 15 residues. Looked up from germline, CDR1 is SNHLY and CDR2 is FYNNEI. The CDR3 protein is CASGLQGIHTDTQYF. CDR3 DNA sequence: TGTGCCAGCGGACTTCAAGGGATTCACACAGATACGCAGTATTTT.

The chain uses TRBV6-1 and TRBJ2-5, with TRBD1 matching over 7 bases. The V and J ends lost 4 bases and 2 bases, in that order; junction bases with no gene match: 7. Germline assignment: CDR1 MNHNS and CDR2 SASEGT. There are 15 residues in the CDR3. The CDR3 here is CASSVPGGRQETQYF. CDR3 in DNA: TGTGCCAGCAGTGTGCCAGGGGGTCGACAAGAGACCCAGTACTTC.

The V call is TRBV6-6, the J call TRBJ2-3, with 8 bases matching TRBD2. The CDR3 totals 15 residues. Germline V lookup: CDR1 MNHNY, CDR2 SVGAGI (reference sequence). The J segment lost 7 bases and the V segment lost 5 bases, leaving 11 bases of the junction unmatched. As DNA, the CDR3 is TGTGCCAGCAGTAATAGCGGGGCCCGCGGGAATACGCAGTATTTT. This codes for CASSNSGARGNTQYF.

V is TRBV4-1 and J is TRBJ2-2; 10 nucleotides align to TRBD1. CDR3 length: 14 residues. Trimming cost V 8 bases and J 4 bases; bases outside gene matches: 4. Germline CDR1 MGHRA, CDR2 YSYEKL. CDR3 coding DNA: TGCGCCAGCTCAAGGACAGGGGGCACCGGGGAGCTGTTTTTT. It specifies CASSRTGGTGELFF.

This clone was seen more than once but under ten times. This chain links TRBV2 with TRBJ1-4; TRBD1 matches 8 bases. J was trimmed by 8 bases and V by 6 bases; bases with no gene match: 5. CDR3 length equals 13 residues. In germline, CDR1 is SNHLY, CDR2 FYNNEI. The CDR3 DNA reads TGTGCCAGCAGATTACAGGGGGTCGAAAAACTGTTTTTT. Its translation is CASRLQGVEKLFF.

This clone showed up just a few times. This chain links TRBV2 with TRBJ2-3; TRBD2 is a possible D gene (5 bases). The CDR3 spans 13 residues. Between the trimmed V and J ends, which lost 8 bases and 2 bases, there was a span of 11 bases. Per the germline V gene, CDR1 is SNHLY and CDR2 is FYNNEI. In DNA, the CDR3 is TGTGCCAGCGTGCAGCGGCTCACAGATACGCAGTATTTT. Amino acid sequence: CASVQRLTDTQYF.

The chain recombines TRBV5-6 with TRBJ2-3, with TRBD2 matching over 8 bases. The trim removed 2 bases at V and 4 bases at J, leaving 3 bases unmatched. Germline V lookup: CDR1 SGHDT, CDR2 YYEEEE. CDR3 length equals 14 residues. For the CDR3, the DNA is TGTGCCAGCAGCTTCGGGACTAGTTCAGATACGCAGTATTTT. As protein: CASSFGTSSDTQYF.

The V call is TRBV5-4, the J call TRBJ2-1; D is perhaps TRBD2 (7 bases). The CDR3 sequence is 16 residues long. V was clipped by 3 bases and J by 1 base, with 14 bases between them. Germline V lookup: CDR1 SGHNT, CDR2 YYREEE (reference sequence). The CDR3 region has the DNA TGTGCCAGCAGCTGGGGGGGGGCCCGGTCCTACAATGAGCAGTTCTTC. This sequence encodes CASSWGGARSYNEQFF.

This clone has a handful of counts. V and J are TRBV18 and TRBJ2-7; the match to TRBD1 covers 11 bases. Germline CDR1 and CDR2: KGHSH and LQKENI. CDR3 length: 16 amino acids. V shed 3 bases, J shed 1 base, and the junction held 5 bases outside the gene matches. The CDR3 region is CASSPGGTGGSYEQYF. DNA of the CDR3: TGTGCCAGCTCACCCGGAGGGACAGGGGGTTCCTACGAGCAGTACTTC.